The 18 T cell receptor beta chains below were found in one sample sequenced in a study of T cell repertoires in cytomegalovirus infection (dated by TCRdb to the late 2010s). According to the study, the label for this sample's treatment or condition signals: in vitro stimulation with specific CMV peptide epitopes to enrich CMV-specific T cells. For these TCRs, the target antigens are not known. Sequencer: Illumina HiSeq 1500. Using fastp at Q25 and MiXCR, TCRdb reprocessed the public reads and kept productive beta chains. Every distinct CDR3 protein forms one entry, paired with its most common genes and DNA. This sample gives nearly 700,000 distinct CDR3 sequences in total; 30% to 40% of them show up just once. Around a sixth of the sample rests with the top ten. The sequencing here drew on cultured PBMCs, taken from culture after CMV antigen stimulation. Every receptor here comes from a human donor in good health (CMV status not recorded). Some clones in this sample may be carry-over from other donors' samples.

The V call is TRBV7-9, the J call TRBJ2-7, with 8 bases aligning to TRBD1. Germline values: CDR1 SEHNR, CDR2 FQNEAQ (reference sequence). The CDR3 has 14 amino acids. V dropped 0 bases and J dropped 6; count of bases not matched to a gene: 4. CDR3 in DNA: TGTGCCAGCAGCTTAGCGGGAACAGGGGGCGAGCAGTACTTC. Its protein product is CASSLAGTGGEQYF.

There are many counts of this clonotype. The V gene is TRBV7-2, the J gene TRBJ1-2; a weak D match, TRBD1 (5 bases). Trimming removed 5 bases at V and 7 bases at J, with 23 bases between. CDR1 is SGHTA and CDR2 is FQGNSA in the germline V gene. The CDR3 totals 16 residues. CDR3 DNA: TGTGCCAGCAGCCGAACTTCAGGGATAGTTTATGGTGGCTACACCTTC. Encoded protein: CASSRTSGIVYGGYTF.

The chain is built from TRBV6-6 and TRBJ1-1, with 8 bases fitting TRBD1. This CDR3 is built from 14 residues. Germline V gene data show CDR1 as MNHNY and CDR2 as SVGAGI (reference sequence). Losses at the gene ends were 6 bases for V and 4 bases for J; bases not matched to a gene: 7. CDR3 sequence reads: CASSTDRVGTEAFF. The DNA of the CDR3 is TGTGCCAGCAGCACGGACAGGGTCGGCACTGAAGCTTTCTTT.

This clonotype was counted many times. V gene TRBV7-2 combines with J gene TRBJ2-3; 8 bases line up with TRBD2. Germline trimming cut 2 bases from V and 4 bases from J; bases unmatched to any gene: 8. CDR1 is SGHTA and CDR2 is FQGNSA in the germline V gene. This CDR3 comprises 16 residues. The CDR3 spells CASSLTGTSSADTQYF. The DNA for the CDR3 is TGTGCCAGCAGCTTAACCGGGACTAGTTCTGCAGATACGCAGTATTTT.

The table lists this clonotype with many counts. The chain joins TRBV6-2 or TRBV6-3 to TRBJ2-1, with no clear D. The CDR3 loop spans 13 amino acids. CDR1 is MNHEY and CDR2 is SVGEGT in the germline V gene. The V end was cut by 5 bases, the J end by 10 bases, with 15 bases between. In nucleotides, the CDR3 is TGTGCCAGCAGTCTAAGTCCTCGAGGCGAGCAGTTCTTC. Protein product: CASSLSPRGEQFF.

The chain couples TRBV2 to TRBJ2-5; no firm D call. Trimming pared 7 bases from V and 3 bases from J, leaving 6 bases between. The CDR3 length is 11 residues. The germline gives CDR1 SNHLY, CDR2 FYNNEI. The CDR3 DNA follows: TGTGCCAGCATCCTAGAAGAGACCCAGTACTTC. Residues: CASILEETQYF.

The chain combines TRBV27 with TRBJ2-4; 9 bases line up with TRBD2. The germline V gene has CDR1 MNHEY and CDR2 SMNVEV (reference sequence). The CDR3 totals 15 residues. Losses at the gene ends were 2 bases for V and 6 bases for J; bases not matched to a gene: 5. The CDR3 is CASSLRLAGPNIQYF. In nucleotides, the CDR3 is TGTGCCAGCAGTTTACGCCTAGCGGGGCCAAACATTCAGTACTTC.

This clonotype appeared a few times. The rearrangement links TRBV5-4 to TRBJ2-3; D is ambiguous. Germline CDR1 SGHNT, CDR2 YYREEE (reference sequence). Trimming removed 4 bases at V and 0 bases at J, with 9 bases between. There are 14 residues in the CDR3. CDR3 amino acids: CASSTDGSTDTQYF. CDR3 nucleotide sequence: TGTGCCAGCAGCACGGACGGGAGCACAGATACGCAGTATTTT.

V is TRBV7-2 and J is TRBJ2-1, with TRBD2 identical over 11 bases. Trimming removed 4 bases from V and 4 bases from J; junction bases left unmatched: 9. CDR1 and CDR2 (germline): SGHTA, FQGNSA. This CDR3 has 17 residues. The CDR3 DNA is TGTGCCAGCAGCTCAACCGTTGGGACTAGCGGATACAATGAGCAGTTCTTC. It yields the protein CASSSTVGTSGYNEQFF.

The rearrangement uses TRBV12-5 and TRBJ1-2; no reliable D call. There are 14 residues in the CDR3. Germline V gene sequence: CDR1 LGHNT, CDR2 FRNRAP. Trimming took off 0 bases at V and 6 bases at J, with 11 bases between the two ends. The CDR3 nucleotides read TGTGCTAGTGGTTTGGTACCATATAGGGATGGCTACACCTTC. It is translated as CASGLVPYRDGYTF.

The DNA for the CDR3 is TGCAGTGCTAGAGAAGGGCTGGGCAGGGGTGCAACTAATGAAAAACTGTTTTTT. The encoded protein is CSAREGLGRGATNEKLFF. This sequence joins TRBV20-1 and TRBJ1-4; D possibly corresponds to TRBD1 (6 bases). There are 18 residues in the CDR3. The V gene's germline CDR1 is DFQATT and CDR2 SNEGSKA (reference sequence). The V and J ends lost 0 bases and 0 bases respectively, with 17 bases between them.

The chain carries TRBV11-2 and TRBJ2-7, with 8 bases matching TRBD2. Unmatched junction bases numbered 16, after V lost 5 bases and J lost 7 bases. Germline V gene lookup returns CDR1 SGHAT and CDR2 FQNNGV. This CDR3 comprises 16 residues. CDR3 in DNA: TGTGCCAGCAGCCCCCCCTTGGCGGGAGGACTGGGAGAGCAGTACTTC. It specifies CASSPPLAGGLGEQYF.

This rearrangement joins TRBV10-3 to TRBJ1-1, with D perhaps TRBD1 (5 bases). V dropped 0 bases and J dropped 5 bases, with 16 bases sitting between them. The V gene's germline CDR1 is ENHRY and CDR2 SYGVKD. The CDR3 runs 16 residues. This CDR3 reads CAISESRGRRLTEAFF. As DNA, the CDR3 is TGTGCCATCAGTGAGTCTCGGGGACGTCGCCTTACTGAAGCTTTCTTT.

There are a few counts of this clonotype. V gene TRBV7-2 combines with J gene TRBJ2-6; D is undetermined. With 5 bases removed from V and 0 bases from J, the gap between germline ends came to 11 bases. This CDR3 comprises 16 residues. CDR1 SGHTA and CDR2 FQGNSA come from the germline V gene. The CDR3 loop reads CASSRRTLSGANVLTF. The CDR3 bases are TGTGCCAGCAGCCGCCGGACCCTCTCTGGGGCCAACGTCCTGACTTTC. Using reference TRBV7-2 and TRBJ2-6 for the parts outside the CDR3, the full variable domain is GAGVSQSPSNKVTEKGKDVELRCDPISGHTALYWYRQSLGQGLEFLIYFQGNSAPDKSGLPSDRFSAERTGGSVSTLTIQRTQQEDSAVYLCASSRRTLSGANVLTFGAGSRLTVL.

This clonotype was observed a few times. The V call is TRBV11-2, the J call TRBJ1-5, with unresolved D. This CDR3 is built from 17 residues. Trimming stripped 3 bases from V and 7 bases from J, with 22 bases between. In germline, CDR1 is SGHAT, CDR2 FQNNGV. CDR3 in amino acids: CASSFSGPPPRSQPQHF. The CDR3 DNA follows: TGTGCCAGCAGCTTCAGTGGACCGCCTCCCCGTAGCCAGCCCCAGCATTTT.

The CDR3 DNA follows: TGCAGTGCTAGACAGGGGGGTACGGACACTGAAGCTTTCTTT. This codes for CSARQGGTDTEAFF. The genes are TRBV20-1 and TRBJ1-1, with 7 bases identical to TRBD1. CDR3 length: 14 residues. In germline, CDR1 is DFQATT, CDR2 SNEGSKA (reference sequence). V was clipped by 2 bases and J by 3 bases; unmatched bases: 6.

The chain links TRBV12-3 or TRBV12-4 to TRBJ2-1; D gene uncertain. The V and J ends lost 6 bases and 4 bases respectively, with 13 bases between them. This CDR3 comprises 14 residues. The CDR3 is CASSPTPRYNEQFF. In DNA, the CDR3 is TGTGCCAGCAGCCCGACCCCCCGATACAATGAGCAGTTCTTC.

This clonotype came up a few times. CDR3 region: CASRAAGGPYTGELFF. The CDR3 DNA is TGTGCCAGCAGAGCAGCGGGAGGGCCGTACACCGGGGAGCTGTTTTTT. The chain carries TRBV7-2 and TRBJ2-2; 10 positions match TRBD2. This CDR3 spans 16 amino acids. The germline V gene encodes CDR1 SGHTA and CDR2 FQGNSA. V trimming: 6 bases; J trimming: 3 bases; junction bases outside the gene matches: 7.